These 21 T cell receptor beta chains share one sample of origin, sequenced in a study of CD8 T cells in Susac syndrome. RNA totalling roughly 0.5 to 1 ug underwent reverse transcription with random hexamers. TCRdb recomputed calls from the immunoSEQ multiplex PCR reads with MiXCR, one row per CDR3 protein. The sample has 120,000 or so distinct CDR3 sequences; approximately 96% are singletons. The specimen sequenced was CD4+ T cells from PBMCs. The receptors here all came from a human donor with Susac syndrome.

The J gene is TRBJ2-1, the V gene TRBV2, with unresolved D. Germline V gene data show CDR1 as SNHLY and CDR2 as FYNNEI. This CDR3 contains 12 residues. The germline V and J ends were trimmed by 2 bases and 7 bases, with 6 bases remaining between them. In nucleotides, the CDR3 is TGTGCCAGCAGTGAAAACGGGAATGAGCAGTTCTTC. Amino acid sequence: CASSENGNEQFF.

The rearrangement links TRBV29-1 to TRBJ1-1; TRBD1 matches 8 bases. There are 13 residues in the CDR3. From germline, CDR1 is SQVTM and CDR2 ANQGSEA. This CDR3 reads CSIQGTGNTEAFF. CDR3 coding DNA: TGCAGTATACAGGGGACAGGGAACACTGAAGCTTTCTTT.

The sample holds a few counts of this clonotype. This rearrangement joins TRBV3-1 to TRBJ2-7; 10 bases align to TRBD2. The V and J ends lost 4 bases and 4 bases, in that order; junction bases with no gene match: 4. This CDR3 region has 14 residues. Germline V lookup: CDR1 LGHDT, CDR2 YNNKEL (reference sequence). CDR3 sequence reads: CASSLLAGAYEQYF. CDR3 sequence (DNA): TGTGCCAGCAGCCTCCTAGCGGGAGCGTACGAGCAGTACTTC.

The genes are TRBV20-1 and TRBJ1-3; no firm D call. The CDR3 is made up of 14 amino acids. V was clipped by 0 bases and J by 8 bases, with 14 bases between them. Germline assignment: CDR1 DFQATT and CDR2 SNEGSKA (reference sequence). The CDR3 reads CSARDRAPTDTIYF. DNA of the CDR3: TGCAGTGCTAGAGACCGGGCCCCAACAGACACCATATATTTT.

The CDR3 DNA reads TGCGCCAGCAGCCATAGGGACACTACCAGCAATCAGCCCCAGCATTTT. Protein: CASSHRDTTSNQPQHF. V usage is TRBV4-1 and J usage is TRBJ1-5, with a possible D match to TRBD1 (6 bases). V gave up 3 bases and J gave up 1 base, with 13 bases separating them. CDR3 length: 16 residues. CDR1 and CDR2 (germline): MGHRA, YSYEKL.

V usage is TRBV7-2 and J usage is TRBJ2-6; tentative D call: TRBD2 (5 bases). The CDR3 has 15 residues. Looked up from germline, CDR1 is SGHTA and CDR2 is FQGNSA. Trimming cost V 5 bases and J 0 bases, with 8 bases left between them. The CDR3 spells CASSPGNSGANVLTF. The CDR3 nucleotides read TGTGCCAGCAGCCCGGGGAACTCTGGGGCCAACGTCCTGACTTTC.

This chain links TRBV12-3 or TRBV12-4 with TRBJ1-1; D perhaps matches TRBD1 (6 bases). Trimming removed 5 bases from V and 2 bases from J, with 15 bases in between. This CDR3 region has 15 residues. Here the CDR3 DNA reads TGTGCCAGCAGTCCCCGGGGGCAGCTAAACACTGAAGCTTTCTTT. This translates into CASSPRGQLNTEAFF.

This chain connects TRBV12-3 or TRBV12-4 to TRBJ1-1; the D gene is possibly TRBD1 (5 bases). Deletions cut 6 bases from V and 4 bases from J, with 12 bases between. The CDR3 has 13 residues. The chain's CDR3 is CASSLWGTTEAFF. In nucleotides, the CDR3 is TGTGCCAGCAGCCTATGGGGGACCACTGAAGCTTTCTTT.

The J gene is TRBJ2-3, the V gene TRBV5-1; TRBD2 matches 11 bases. Germline values: CDR1 SGHRS, CDR2 YFSETQ. The junction had 1 base not matched to a gene; V was cut back by 0 bases and J by 1 base. CDR3 length: 16 amino acids. The chain's CDR3 is CASSLGGLAGTDTQYF. DNA of the CDR3: TGCGCCAGCAGCTTGGGGGGACTAGCGGGCACAGATACGCAGTATTTT.

The V gene is TRBV27, the J gene TRBJ2-5; the D gene is possibly TRBD1 (6 bases). The CDR3 spans 15 residues. Trimming took 5 bases from V and 2 from J, leaving 15 bases between them. CDR1 and CDR2 from the germline V gene are MNHEY and SMNVEV (reference sequence). The CDR3 protein is CASSPLQGWQETQYF. The CDR3 nucleotides read TGTGCCAGCAGTCCCCTGCAGGGGTGGCAAGAGACCCAGTACTTC.

The CDR3 spells CASSYTRGGRQETQYF. The CDR3 region has the DNA TGTGCCAGCAGTTACACCCGGGGAGGGCGGCAAGAGACCCAGTACTTC. V usage is TRBV6-6 and J usage is TRBJ2-5; 7 bases match TRBD2. CDR3 length: 16 amino acids. Germline V lookup: CDR1 MNHNY, CDR2 SVGAGI (reference sequence). Trimming cost V 2 bases and J 2 bases; bases outside gene matches: 8.

V is TRBV2 and J is TRBJ1-2; 9 nucleotides line up with TRBD1. Germline trimming cut 5 bases from V and 6 bases from J; bases unmatched to any gene: 10. This CDR3 region has 15 residues. Germline V CDR1 and CDR2: SNHLY, FYNNEI. For the CDR3, the DNA is TGTGCCAGCAGTTTCCGGACAGGGGACGTGAATGGCTACACCTTC. Translating it yields CASSFRTGDVNGYTF.

CDR3 coding DNA: TGCGCCAGCAGCGGGGAGGGTCCCAGGACCGGGGAGCTGTTTTTT. Protein sequence: CASSGEGPRTGELFF. The chain is built from TRBV5-1 and TRBJ2-2; TRBD2 matches at 7 bases. J gave up 5 bases and V 4 bases, and 8 bases lay outside the gene matches. Per germline, CDR1 SGHRS and CDR2 YFSETQ. The CDR3 is made up of 15 amino acids.

V usage is TRBV7-2 and J usage is TRBJ2-3; D remains ambiguous. The CDR3 length is 12 residues. Trimming removed 5 bases from V and 5 bases from J, with 8 bases in between. The germline V gene has CDR1 SGHTA and CDR2 FQGNSA. The CDR3 sequence: CASSLPRDTQYF. In DNA form, the CDR3 reads TGTGCCAGCAGCCTCCCCAGAGATACGCAGTATTTT.

The CDR3: CASRGGSVNTGELFF. CDR3 DNA: TGTGCCAGTAGGGGCGGGAGCGTGAACACCGGGGAGCTGTTTTTT. The V and J genes are TRBV19 and TRBJ2-2, with 7 bases identical to TRBD2. V shed 6 bases, J shed 1 base, and the junction held 5 bases outside the gene matches. Germline V CDR1 and CDR2: LNHDA, SQIVND (reference sequence). The length of the CDR3 is 15 residues.

The chain couples TRBV4-1 to TRBJ1-2, with D unclear. The CDR3 runs 16 residues. Germline-derived CDR1 and CDR2 are MGHRA and YSYEKL. The ends were cut back, 7 bases at V and 7 bases at J, with 25 bases in the middle. The CDR3 loop reads CASTFASWTGGGGYTF. The CDR3 DNA follows: TGCGCCAGCACCTTCGCCAGTTGGACGGGTGGAGGTGGCTACACCTTC.

This sequence joins TRBV5-1 and TRBJ2-1, with a possible D match to TRBD1 (5 bases). Germline CDR1 and CDR2: SGHRS and YFSETQ. The V gene lost 4 bases and the J gene lost 9 bases, with 14 bases spanning the gap. The CDR3 totals 13 residues. CDR3 DNA: TGCGCCAGCAGCCCCGGGTCAGGGATTGAGCAGTTCTTC. This gives the protein CASSPGSGIEQFF.

The rearrangement links TRBV12-3 or TRBV12-4 to TRBJ2-7; 7 bases are shared with TRBD2. The ends lost 3 bases at V and 7 bases at J; junction bases unmatched: 6. This CDR3 is 13 amino acids long. The CDR3 loop is CASSFGGAGEQYF. The CDR3 DNA reads as TGTGCCAGCAGTTTTGGGGGAGCGGGGGAGCAGTACTTC.

This clonotype was seen only a few times. The chain is built from TRBV7-2 and TRBJ2-5; the D is unclear. Germline V gene lookup returns CDR1 SGHTA and CDR2 FQGNSA. Trimming cost V 2 bases and J 2 bases, with 6 bases left between them. This CDR3 region has 13 residues. The CDR3 coding sequence is TGTGCCAGCAGCTTAACTACGCAAGAGACCCAGTACTTC. Translated, it gives CASSLTTQETQYF.

The chain is built from TRBV12-3 or TRBV12-4 and TRBJ2-1; 12 bases map to TRBD2. The CDR3 sequence is 14 residues long. The J segment lost 7 bases and the V segment lost 5 bases, leaving 3 bases of the junction unmatched. CDR3 nucleotides: TGTGCCAGCAGTGAGACTAGCGGGAGAAATGAGCAGTTCTTC. Protein product: CASSETSGRNEQFF.

This clonotype was counted once. This chain links TRBV5-4 with TRBJ2-3; 7 bases line up with TRBD2. Germline V gene lookup returns CDR1 SGHNT and CDR2 YYREEE (reference sequence). The CDR3 has 14 residues. The trim removed 2 bases at V and 4 bases at J, leaving 4 bases unmatched. CDR3 region: CASSFGLEADTQYF. The CDR3 DNA is TGTGCCAGCAGCTTCGGACTAGAGGCAGATACGCAGTATTTT.